This T cell receptor (beta chain) originates from a study of blood T cell repertoires in COVID-19. About the study: The United States, Italy and Spain supplied acute and convalescent COVID-19 samples. Sources were T cells, B-cell-depleted T cells, or PBMCs; the material itself was cDNA or gDNA.

The CDR3 loop spans 15 amino acids. Trimming left V 5 bases short and J 4 bases short, with 15 bases between. The germline CDR1 and CDR2 sequences are MGHDK and SYGVNS. This clone was found once. In the original processing: Reference gene primer amplification yielded estimated nucleated cell counts. TCRdb's table, derived via immunoSEQ multiplex PCR, lists solely in-frame clones and lacks some. V and J calls and clone size come straight from that table; D and trimming were deduced from the DNA. The sample has fewer than 200,000 clones; approximately 88% are singletons. J is TRBJ1-5 and V is TRBV25-1, with D possibly matching TRBD1 (5 bases). The sample taken for sequencing was peripheral blood. The TCR originated in a woman aged 80 or over with active or convalescent COVID-19. The CDR3: CASSPSRGENQPQHF. The CDR3 DNA follows: TGTGCCAGCAGTCCTTCCCGGGGGGAAAATCAGCCCCAGCATTTT.